Listed below are T cell receptor beta chains from one sample, sequenced in a study of cytotoxic CD8 clonotypes in ibrutinib-treated CLL. This table comes from immunoSEQ multiplex PCR, and its TCRdb copy is limited to in-frame clones, with some not included. The profile shows some 160,000 clones, 81% of them singletons. This material consisted of PBMCs, taken after 12 months of ibrutinib treatment. The receptors come from a human donor with chronic lymphocytic leukemia. Both conserved end residues are part of each CDR3. The D gene is left open where the match is weak. Expanded clones get a size class; other rows say once, few or many, or leave the size out.

cdr3_nt cdr3_aa clone_size j_call v_call d_call
TGTGCCAGCAGCTTGACAGGGGGGAAGAACACCATATATTTT CASSLTGGKNTIYF . TRBJ1-3 TRBV7-9 TRBD1
TGTGCCAGCAGCTTGGGACTAGCGGGGGGCCAAGAGACCCAGTACTTC CASSLGLAGGQETQYF . TRBJ2-5 TRBV27 TRBD2
TGTGCTAGTGGTTTGGACGGGGGGACAGATGAAGCTTTCTTT CASGLDGGTDEAFF . TRBJ1-1 TRBV12-5 TRBD1
TGTGCCAGCAGCGTGGACAGGGGGTCACAAGCTTTCTTT CASSVDRGSQAFF . TRBJ1-1 TRBV9 TRBD1
TGCGCCAGCAGCGTAAGCGGGGGCACAGATACGCAGTATTTT CASSVSGGTDTQYF . TRBJ2-3 TRBV4-3 TRBD2
TGTGCCAGCAGCGCAAGTGTCGGTATAGTGTCCTACGAGCAGTACTTC CASSASVGIVSYEQYF . TRBJ2-7 TRBV7-2 .
TGTGCCAGCAGCTTAGGACTAGCAGAAGAGACCCAGTACTTC CASSLGLAEETQYF . TRBJ2-5 TRBV7-9 TRBD2
TGTGCCAGCAGTGGGCACATCGACTACACCGGGGAGCTGTTTTTT CASSGHIDYTGELFF . TRBJ2-2 TRBV28 .
TGTGCCAGCAGTAAACAGGGGGCGCGCTCGCTATTTTTT CASSKQGARSLFF . TRBJ1-6 TRBV6-5 TRBD1
TGTGCCACCAGCAGTACTAGCGGCGGGTACTCCTACAATGAGCAGTTCTTC CATSSTSGGYSYNEQFF . TRBJ2-1 TRBV15 TRBD2
TGTGCCAGCAGCGGCGAGGAGGTGGAGAGGAGGAACACTGAAGCTTTCTTT CASSGEEVERRNTEAFF . TRBJ1-1 TRBV9 .
TGTGCCAGCAGCTATCCGACAGGGGGAAAAAACGAGCAGTACTTC CASSYPTGGKNEQYF . TRBJ2-7 TRBV7-2 TRBD1
TGTGCCTGTTCTCGGGGCGGCGAAAAACTGTTTTTT CACSRGGEKLFF . TRBJ1-4 TRBV30 .
TGTGCCAGCAGTTACGGTGGACAGGGAGGAACCTACGAGCAGTACTTC CASSYGGQGGTYEQYF . TRBJ2-7 TRBV6-5 TRBD1
TGTGCCAGCAGAGGACTCCCCTCGTCCTACGAGCAGTACTTC CASRGLPSSYEQYF . TRBJ2-7 TRBV6-5 .
TGTGCCAGCAGCCGTCCTAGCGGGAGAAACACCGGGGAGCTGTTTTTT CASSRPSGRNTGELFF . TRBJ2-2 TRBV5-6 TRBD2
TGTGCCAGTAGTTCCCGTAGCGGGAAAGGTTTGGGGGAGCTGTTTTTT CASSSRSGKGLGELFF . TRBJ2-2 TRBV19 TRBD2
TGTGCCAGCAGCCGGACTCTAAACGAGCAGTACTTC CASSRTLNEQYF . TRBJ2-7 TRBV7-2 .
TGTGCCAGCAGCCCAGGAAACGCCGACAGACAGCCCCAGCATTTT CASSPGNADRQPQHF . TRBJ1-5 TRBV7-3 .
TGCGCCAGCAGTGTCCTAGCGGGAGGATTGAGTGGGGTCGATGAGCAGTTCTTC CASSVLAGGLSGVDEQFF . TRBJ2-1 TRBV10-2 TRBD2
TGTGCCAGCAGCGCACGGACAGGGGGTGTTTACGAGCAGTACTTC CASSARTGGVYEQYF . TRBJ2-7 TRBV5-5 TRBD1
TGTGCCAGCAGTGCTTACGGGGGCAATACGCAGTATTTT CASSAYGGNTQYF few TRBJ2-3 TRBV6-5 .
TGTGCCAGCAGCTTACTGGACTATGGCTACACCTTC CASSLLDYGYTF . TRBJ1-2 TRBV7-2 .
TGTGCCAGCAGTTCTCCGGGACAGGGATCCTTCTCCTACAATGAGCAGTTCTTC CASSSPGQGSFSYNEQFF . TRBJ2-1 TRBV28 TRBD1
TGTGCCAGCAGTGGCGGTGTGGGCTCCTATAATTCACCCCTCCACTTT CASSGGVGSYNSPLHF . TRBJ1-6 TRBV28 .
TGTGCCAGCAGTGGGGGTCGGAGCTCTGGAAACACCATATATTTT CASSGGRSSGNTIYF once TRBJ1-3 TRBV6-5 .
TGTGCCTGGCAGACCTTACAGGGTACTGGAAACACCATATATTTT CAWQTLQGTGNTIYF . TRBJ1-3 TRBV30 .
TGTGCCAGCACCCGAGGACAGGAGGGGTATAGCTACACCTTC CASTRGQEGYSYTF . TRBJ1-2 TRBV5-6 TRBD1
TGTGCCAGCAGCTTGGCTAGCGGGAGCTACGAGCAGTACTTC CASSLASGSYEQYF . TRBJ2-7 TRBV5-4 TRBD2
TGTGCCAGCAGCTTAGCAACCTTGTATGGCTACACCTTC CASSLATLYGYTF . TRBJ1-2 TRBV7-2 .
TGCGCCAGCGGGGGGGATGGTTCGGCTATGAACACTGAAGCTTTCTTT CASGGDGSAMNTEAFF . TRBJ1-1 TRBV5-1 .
TGCGCCAGCAGCCAAGTCTTCCGGGGACAGGGGAACACTGAAGCTTTCTTT CASSQVFRGQGNTEAFF once TRBJ1-1 TRBV4-3 TRBD1
TGTGCCAGTAGTATCGGAGCTAGCAATCAGCCCCAGCATTTT CASSIGASNQPQHF . TRBJ1-5 TRBV19 .
TGTGCCAGCATCCCCTCTCCGGGCCGCGGTGACAATGAGCAGTTCTTC CASIPSPGRGDNEQFF . TRBJ2-1 TRBV7-9 .
TGTGCCAGCTCAGGGACAGCAGTTCGAGAGACCCAGTACTTC CASSGTAVRETQYF once TRBJ2-5 TRBV6-5 TRBD1
TGTGCCAGCAGCCTCCTAGCGGGACAAGAGACCCAGTACTTC CASSLLAGQETQYF . TRBJ2-5 TRBV7-6 TRBD2
TGTGCCAGTAGTGGAACAGGTACCGGAAACACCATATATTTT CASSGTGTGNTIYF few TRBJ1-3 TRBV19 .
TGTGCCAGCAGGGTGGACACTAGCAATCAGCCCCAGCATTTT CASRVDTSNQPQHF once TRBJ1-5 TRBV2 .
TGCGCCAGCAGCTTCGGACAGGGCGCCGGCGACTATGGCTACACCTTC CASSFGQGAGDYGYTF . TRBJ1-2 TRBV5-1 TRBD1
TGCGCCAGCAGCTTATTCACAGACCTCTCCTACGAGCAGTACTTC CASSLFTDLSYEQYF . TRBJ2-7 TRBV5-1 .
TGTGCCACTACGGACAGGGAGGGCGAGCAGTACTTC CATTDREGEQYF . TRBJ2-7 TRBV2 .
TGCGCCAGCAGCCAGGTGGCGAACACTGAAGCTTTCTTT CASSQVANTEAFF . TRBJ1-1 TRBV4-1 .